A single sample is the source of the 14 T cell receptor beta chains below, sequenced in a study of prognosis after radiotherapy for stage I lung cancer. Amplification of the TCR beta CDR3 (from genomic DNA) was done by two-round multiplex PCR. It was primers specific to each TRBV and TRBJ gene that first-round PCR used. MiXCR was run by TCRdb on the multiplex PCR reads, yielding one entry per CDR3 protein. In the table there are tens of thousands of distinct CDR3 sequences, roughly 50% of which are singletons. The material sequenced was PBMCs, taken before or after stereotactic body radiation therapy (not recorded which). Every receptor here comes from a donor of 50 years or more with non-small cell lung cancer.

The chain links TRBV2 to TRBJ2-3; 8 bases are shared with TRBD2. Germline V lookup: CDR1 SNHLY, CDR2 FYNNEI. The CDR3 has 14 amino acids. Trimming at V came to 4 bases and at J to 4 bases, leaving 4 bases not matched to a gene. The CDR3 loop reads CASSASGPADTQYF. In DNA form, the CDR3 reads TGTGCCAGCAGTGCTAGCGGGCCCGCAGATACGCAGTATTTT.

This rearrangement joins TRBV5-4 to TRBJ1-2; possibly TRBD1 for D (5 bases). The V end was cut by 4 bases, the J end by 1 base, with 14 bases between. Germline CDR1 and CDR2: SGHNT and YYREEE (reference sequence). The length of the CDR3 is 15 residues. CDR3 protein: CASSPGRQGNYGYTF. Written as DNA, the CDR3 is TGTGCCAGCAGCCCCGGTCGGCAGGGTAACTATGGCTACACCTTC.

This clonotype is medium-sized in the sample. This chain connects TRBV6-4 to TRBJ2-7, with no clear D. The CDR3 runs to 13 residues. In germline, CDR1 is MRHNA, CDR2 SNTAGT. Trimming cost V 9 bases and J 3 bases, with 15 bases left between them. CDR3 DNA sequence: TGTGCCAGTCTCTCGGCCTCCAACTACGAGCAGTACTTC. Amino acid sequence: CASLSASNYEQYF.

At least ten counts were recorded for this clonotype. J is TRBJ2-1 and V is TRBV3-1, with TRBD1 as a possible D gene (6 bases). This CDR3 is 12 amino acids long. Trimming removed 4 bases at V and 6 bases at J, with 7 bases between. Germline CDR1 reads LGHDT; CDR2 reads YNNKEL (reference sequence). The CDR3 here is CASSRGGNEQFF. The CDR3 DNA sequence: TGTGCCAGCAGCCGAGGGGGCAATGAGCAGTTCTTC.

This chain uses TRBV19 with TRBJ2-1; 8 nucleotides agree with TRBD2. CDR1 LNHDA and CDR2 SQIVND come from the germline V gene (reference sequence). J was trimmed by 1 base and V by 5 bases; bases with no gene match: 7. The CDR3 runs 16 residues. The CDR3 spells CASSLTGGGSYNEQFF. CDR3 coding DNA: TGTGCCAGTAGTCTCACCGGGGGGGGATCCTACAATGAGCAGTTCTTC.

This clonotype was recorded at least ten times. This chain uses TRBV20-1 with TRBJ2-5; D perhaps matches TRBD1 (6 bases). Germline loops: CDR1 DFQATT, CDR2 SNEGSKA (reference sequence). CDR3 length equals 14 residues. V shed 2 bases and J shed 0 bases, with 10 bases lying between them. The CDR3 here is CSARPGDNQETQYF. The DNA of the CDR3 is TGCAGTGCTAGACCAGGGGACAACCAAGAGACCCAGTACTTC.

This chain connects TRBV5-1 to TRBJ2-2, with D uncertain. The CDR3 is 11 amino acids. V gave up 4 bases and J gave up 14 bases, with 12 bases separating them. Germline CDR1 SGHRS, CDR2 YFSETQ. The CDR3 sequence is CASSHTGDLFF. CDR3 coding DNA: TGCGCCAGCAGCCATACCGGTGATCTGTTTTTT.

This clonotype has ten or more counts. This may stem from a read error, because a much larger clone lies one nucleotide away. V usage is TRBV27 and J usage is TRBJ1-5; D remains unclear. CDR1 is MNHEY and CDR2 is SMNVEV in the germline V gene (reference sequence). The V gene lost 5 bases and the J gene lost 7 bases, with 9 bases spanning the gap. CDR3 length: 12 amino acids. The CDR3 is CASSTPGQPQHF. The CDR3 bases are TGTGCCAGCAGTACCCCGGGGCAGCCCCAGCATTTT.

To note about this clonotype: This likely reflects a read error, since a far larger clone is one base away. The J gene is TRBJ1-1, the V gene TRBV9; 8 bases are a match to TRBD1. The CDR3 has 17 amino acids. The germline CDR1 and CDR2 sequences are SGDLS and YYNGEE. V shed 5 bases and J 1 base; nucleotides not matched to a gene: 13. The CDR3 here is CASSARQGWGTNTEAFF. The CDR3 DNA follows: TGTGCCAGCAGTGCCAGACAGGGGTGGGGGACGAACACTGAAGCTTTCTTT.

This clonotype was detected many times. This chain joins TRBV7-2 and TRBJ2-7; 10 bases fit TRBD1. In germline, CDR1 is SGHTA, CDR2 FQGNSA. V dropped 6 bases and J dropped 6; count of bases not matched to a gene: 11. The CDR3 is made up of 15 amino acids. CDR3 coding DNA: TGTGCCAGCAGTCGCCAGACAGGGGGCTTTGGCGAGCAGTACTTC. Translation: CASSRQTGGFGEQYF.

The chain uses TRBV7-2 and TRBJ2-2, with D possibly TRBD2 on 5 matching bases. CDR1 and CDR2 (germline): SGHTA, FQGNSA. The V gene lost 7 bases and the J gene lost 7 bases, with 19 bases spanning the gap. The CDR3 covers 15 residues. The CDR3 loop is CASIFLAGVLGELFF. The CDR3 region has the DNA TGTGCCAGCATCTTTCTGGCGGGTGTGCTCGGGGAGCTGTTTTTT.

This clonotype was counted ten times or more. The chain carries TRBV20-1 and TRBJ2-7, with D perhaps being TRBD1 or TRBD2 (5 bases each). The V end lost 6 bases, the J end lost 9 bases, and 30 bases lay between the germline ends. CDR3 size: 16 residues. Germline V lookup: CDR1 DFQATT, CDR2 SNEGSKA (reference sequence). The CDR3 loop is CSAVSPVGEDHRRQYF. The DNA of the CDR3 is TGCAGTGCCGTATCCCCGGTGGGAGAAGACCACAGGAGGCAGTACTTC.

The J gene is TRBJ2-7, the V gene TRBV6-2 or TRBV6-3, with 9 bases lining up with TRBD1. The germline V gene encodes CDR1 MNHEY and CDR2 SVGEGT. The ends lost 6 bases at V and 0 bases at J; junction bases unmatched: 9. The CDR3 runs 16 residues. CDR3 residues: CASSPLGQGISYEQYF. The DNA of the CDR3 is TGTGCCAGCAGCCCCCTCGGACAGGGGATCTCCTACGAGCAGTACTTC.

By proportion, this clonotype is medium-sized. The J gene is TRBJ2-2, the V gene TRBV2; TRBD1 matches 11 bases. CDR1 and CDR2 from the germline V gene are SNHLY and FYNNEI. V trimming: 7 bases; J trimming: 4 bases; junction bases outside the gene matches: 5. CDR3 length equals 15 residues. CDR3 sequence: CASIGQGAGTGELFF. Here the CDR3 DNA reads TGTGCCAGCATTGGACAGGGGGCGGGCACCGGGGAGCTGTTTTTT.